Below, 17 T cell receptor beta chains from the same sample are listed, as sequenced in a study of regulatory T cells in long-lasting Graves disease. As to time point: newly diagnosed GD, antithyroid drugs for less than 3 months. PBMC-extracted RNA yielded the TCR library. Investigators prepared the TCR beta libraries by applying iRepertoire HTBI primers and Arm-PCR of CDR3 regions. One entry per CDR3 protein results from TCRdb running MiXCR on the multiplex PCR reads. In the table there are under 250,000 distinct CDR3 sequences, 20% to 25% of which are singletons. The input for sequencing was peripheral blood mononuclear cells (PBMCs), taken at new diagnosis, from a patient treated with antithyroid drugs. These TCRs come from a female donor with Graves disease.

This clonotype occurred many times. The chain joins TRBV24-1 to TRBJ2-1; possibly TRBD2 for D (5 bases). The CDR3 runs 15 residues. CDR1 and CDR2 (germline): KGHDR, SFDVKD. With 0 bases removed from V and 4 bases from J, the gap between germline ends came to 9 bases. CDR3 sequence reads: CATSDLSGKYNEQFF. CDR3 sequence (DNA): TGTGCCACCAGTGATTTGAGCGGAAAGTACAATGAGCAGTTCTTC.

This clonotype has ten or more counts. This chain joins TRBV7-8 and TRBJ2-5, with 8 bases that match TRBD1. The V and J ends lost 5 bases and 6 bases, in that order; junction bases with no gene match: 11. The CDR3 is made up of 15 amino acids. From germline, CDR1 is SGHVS and CDR2 FQNEAQ. The CDR3 DNA sequence: TGTGCCAGCAGCCCCAGGACAGGGCCGTCGAAGACCCAGTACTTC. Its protein is CASSPRTGPSKTQYF.

This clonotype was seen repeatedly, ten times or more. The J gene is TRBJ1-1, the V gene TRBV6-1; D not certain. Per the germline V gene, CDR1 is MNHNS and CDR2 is SASEGT. V dropped 4 bases and J dropped 1 base, with 13 bases sitting between them. CDR3 size: 15 residues. The CDR3 here is CASSGRVRENTEAFF. In nucleotides, the CDR3 is TGTGCCAGCAGTGGAAGGGTTAGAGAGAACACTGAAGCTTTCTTT.

This clonotype occurred many times. This chain links TRBV7-3 with TRBJ2-1; either TRBD1 or TRBD2 may supply D (5 bases each). The CDR3 is 15 amino acids. Trimming took off 5 bases at V and 0 bases at J, with 11 bases between the two ends. From germline, CDR1 is SGHTA and CDR2 FQGTGA. As DNA, the CDR3 is TGTGCCAGCAGCCGGGGACCTAGCTCCTACAATGAGCAGTTCTTC. Its translation is CASSRGPSSYNEQFF.

This clonotype occurred many times. CDR3 in DNA: TGTGCCAGCAGCACCCCGTCGGGGATGGATGGCTACACCTTC. Amino acids: CASSTPSGMDGYTF. The chain recombines TRBV9 with TRBJ1-2, with D hard to call. The CDR3 sequence is 14 residues long. The germline V gene encodes CDR1 SGDLS and CDR2 YYNGEE. Trimming pared 4 bases from V and 6 bases from J, leaving 16 bases between.

This clonotype was seen many times. The V and J genes are TRBV3-1 and TRBJ2-4; D may be TRBD1 or TRBD2 (5 bases each). With 0 bases removed from V and 15 bases from J, the gap between germline ends came to 15 bases. Germline lookup yields CDR1 LGHDT and CDR2 YNNKEL (reference sequence). The CDR3 contains 13 residues. Written as DNA, the CDR3 is TGTGCCAGCAGCCAAGAGGGACGACTACCCCCGTACTTC. Translated, it gives CASSQEGRLPPYF. Filled out from reference TRBV3-1 and TRBJ2-4, the complete variable domain reads DTAVSQTPKYLVTQMGNDKSIKCEQNLGHDTMYWYKQDSKKFLKIMFSYNNKELIINETVPNRFSPKSPDKAHLNLHINSLELGDSAVYFCASSQEGRLPPYFGAGTRLSVL.

This clonotype was detected ten times or more. The CDR3 here is CAISERGGADGELFF. DNA for the CDR3: TGTGCCATCAGTGAACGCGGGGGGGCGGACGGGGAGCTGTTTTTT. This chain joins TRBV10-3 and TRBJ2-2; 9 bases map to TRBD2. Germline CDR1 is ENHRY and CDR2 is SYGVKD. The trim removed 3 bases at V and 7 bases at J, leaving 6 bases unmatched. This CDR3 is 15 amino acids long.

V gene TRBV4-3 combines with J gene TRBJ1-2; D call uncertain. Germline V gives CDR1 LGHNA, CDR2 YSLEER. The CDR3 is 14 amino acids. V shed 1 base and J shed 5 bases, with 11 bases lying between them. This chain's CDR3 is CASSQGRTEYGYTF. The CDR3 bases are TGCGCCAGCAGCCAAGGGCGGACGGAGTATGGCTACACCTTC.

This clonotype was observed many times. This chain uses TRBV11-2 with TRBJ2-4, with D tentatively TRBD2 (6 bases). Looked up from germline, CDR1 is SGHAT and CDR2 is FQNNGV. Trimming shortened V by 1 base and J by 8 bases, and 12 bases separated the two germline ends. CDR3 length: 14 amino acids. CDR3 sequence: CASSLVTGEDIQYF. DNA of the CDR3: TGTGCCAGCAGCTTAGTAACGGGAGAGGACATTCAGTACTTC.

The rearrangement joins TRBV4-3 to TRBJ2-7, with D tentatively TRBD2 (6 bases). Looked up from germline, CDR1 is LGHNA and CDR2 is YSLEER. Between the trimmed V and J ends, which lost 4 bases and 4 bases, there was a span of 17 bases. This CDR3 has 15 residues. The DNA of the CDR3 is TGCGCCAGCAGCCGATCACGGCGGGGTACTTACGAGCAGTACTTC. Amino acid sequence: CASSRSRRGTYEQYF.

This clonotype showed up many times. The chain joins TRBV29-1 to TRBJ2-3; either TRBD1 or TRBD2 may fit D (5 bases each). The CDR3 runs to 14 residues. V shed 4 bases and J shed 2 bases, with 13 bases lying between them. From germline, CDR1 is SQVTM and CDR2 ANQGSEA. The CDR3 spells CSVGRDGVTDTQYF. For the CDR3, the DNA is TGCAGCGTTGGACGGGACGGAGTCACAGATACGCAGTATTTT.

This clonotype has at least ten counts. This sequence joins TRBV6-2 or TRBV6-3 and TRBJ2-2; 12 bases are a match to TRBD2. CDR1 and CDR2 (germline): MNHEY, SVGEGT. After removal of 5 bases from V and 6 bases from J, the junction contained 7 bases not matched to a gene. This CDR3 is 16 amino acids long. This CDR3 is CASSKTSGGASGELFF. CDR3 sequence (DNA): TGTGCCAGCAGTAAGACTAGCGGGGGAGCTTCCGGGGAGCTGTTTTTT.

About this clonotype itself: This may stem from a read error, because a much larger clone lies one nucleotide away. This rearrangement joins TRBV7-8 to TRBJ1-2, with 7 bases fitting TRBD1. Germline CDR1 and CDR2: SGHVS and FQNEAQ. The CDR3 length is 15 residues. The CDR3 sequence: CVSSSRQGPLYGYTF. CDR3 bases: TGTGTCAGCAGCTCCAGACAGGGCCCTCTATACGGCTACACCTTC.

As concerns this clonotype: This likely reflects a read error, since a far larger clone is one base away. The V gene is TRBV2, the J gene TRBJ2-3; maybe TRBD1 (6 bases). The CDR3 spans 15 residues. V was pared by 5 bases and J by 4 bases, with 16 bases between. The germline V gene encodes CDR1 SNHLY and CDR2 FYNNEI. CDR3 DNA sequence: TGTGCCAGCAGTCCGAGGAACAGGGCCGCAGATACGCAGTATTTT. Amino acids: CASSPRNRAADTQYF. The entire variable domain, with the rest obtained from reference TRBV2 and TRBJ2-3, is as follows: EPEVTQTPSHQVTQMGQEVILRCVPISNHLYFYWYRQILGQKVEFLVSFYNNEISEKSEIFDDQFSVERPDGSNFTLKIRSTKLEDSAMYFCASSPRNRAADTQYFGPGTRLTVL.

This clonotype was found a few times. The chain joins TRBV6-1 to TRBJ2-2; D gene ambiguous. There are 11 residues in the CDR3. V was pared by 6 bases and J by 7 bases, with 6 bases between. Germline CDR1 reads MNHNS; CDR2 reads SASEGT. The CDR3 here is CASRDLGELFF. Here the CDR3 DNA reads TGTGCCAGCAGGGACCTCGGGGAGCTGTTTTTT.

This clonotype was detected ten times or more. This chain connects TRBV4-3 to TRBJ2-2; D gene ambiguous. The germline V gene encodes CDR1 LGHNA and CDR2 YSLEER. The length of the CDR3 is 18 residues. Trimming pared 1 base from V and 1 base from J, leaving 16 bases between. DNA for the CDR3: TGCGCCAGCAGCCAAGCGCCAGCCCAAACCCTGAACACCGGGGAGCTGTTTTTT. It codes for CASSQAPAQTLNTGELFF.

With regard to this clonotype: A read error may explain this, as a much larger clone is one base away. The CDR3 sequence is CASRVSDERLFF. CDR3 DNA sequence: TGTGCCAGCCGGGTCTCCGATGAAAGACTGTTTTTT. The chain combines TRBV19 with TRBJ1-4; D call uncertain. This CDR3 has 12 amino acids. Germline lookup yields CDR1 LNHDA and CDR2 SQIVND (reference sequence).